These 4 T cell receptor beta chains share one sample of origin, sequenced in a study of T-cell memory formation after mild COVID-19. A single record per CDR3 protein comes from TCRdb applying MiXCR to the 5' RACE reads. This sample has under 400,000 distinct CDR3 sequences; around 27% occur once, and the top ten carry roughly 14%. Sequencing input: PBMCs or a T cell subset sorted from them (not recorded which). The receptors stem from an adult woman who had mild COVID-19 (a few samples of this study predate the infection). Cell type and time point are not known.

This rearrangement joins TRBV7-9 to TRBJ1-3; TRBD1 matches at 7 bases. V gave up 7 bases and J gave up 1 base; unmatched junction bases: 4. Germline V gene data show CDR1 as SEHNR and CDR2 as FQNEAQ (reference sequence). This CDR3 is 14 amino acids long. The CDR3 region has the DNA TGTGCCAGCACCCTGACAGGGTCTGGAAACACCATATATTTT. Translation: CASTLTGSGNTIYF.

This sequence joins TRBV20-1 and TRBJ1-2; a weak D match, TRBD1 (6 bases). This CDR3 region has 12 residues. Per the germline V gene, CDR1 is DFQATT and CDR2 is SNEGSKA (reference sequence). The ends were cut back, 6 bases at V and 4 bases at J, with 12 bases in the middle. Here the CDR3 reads CSASDRSYGYTF. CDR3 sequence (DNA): TGCAGTGCCTCAGACAGGAGCTATGGCTACACCTTC.

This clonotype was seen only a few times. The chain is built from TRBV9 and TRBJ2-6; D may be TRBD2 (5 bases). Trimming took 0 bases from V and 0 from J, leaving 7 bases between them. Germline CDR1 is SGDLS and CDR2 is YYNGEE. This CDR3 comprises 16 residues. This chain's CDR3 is CASSVVGNSGANVLTF. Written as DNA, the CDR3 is TGTGCCAGCAGCGTAGTCGGGAACTCTGGGGCCAACGTCCTGACTTTC. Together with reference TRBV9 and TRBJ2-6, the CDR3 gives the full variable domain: DSGVTQTPKHLITATGQRVTLRCSPRSGDLSVYWYQQSLDQGLQFLIQYYNGEERAKGNILERFSAQQFPDLHSELNLSSLELGDSALYFCASSVVGNSGANVLTFGAGSRLTVL.

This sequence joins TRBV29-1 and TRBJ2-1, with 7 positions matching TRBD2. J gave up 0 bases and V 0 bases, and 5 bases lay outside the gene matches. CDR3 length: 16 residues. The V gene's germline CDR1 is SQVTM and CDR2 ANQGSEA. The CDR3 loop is CSVEDVGRSSYNEQFF. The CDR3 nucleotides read TGCAGCGTTGAAGATGTCGGGAGGAGCTCCTACAATGAGCAGTTCTTC.